This T cell receptor (beta chain) was captured by sequencing in a study of OX40 agonist ivuxolimab in advanced cancers. The trim removed 5 bases at V and 5 bases at J, leaving 9 bases unmatched. Germline CDR1 and CDR2: SGHDN and FVKESK. The CDR3 covers 15 residues. Clones were sequenced by immunoSEQ multiplex PCR, and TCRdb holds only the in-frame ones, with some missing. The top ten clones hold about 8.2% of a sample with roughly 68,000 clones, about nine tenths of them seen once. Sequenced here: CD4+ or CD8+ T cells sorted from blood, sampled in a trial of the OX40 agonist ivuxolimab. The TCR was taken from an adult with an advanced solid tumor such as melanoma, head and neck, liver or kidney cancer. This sequence joins TRBV14 and TRBJ2-5, with 9 bases that match TRBD1. The CDR3 reads CASSVTGGARETQYF. In DNA, the CDR3 is TGTGCCAGCAGCGTAACAGGGGGCGCTAGGGAGACCCAGTACTTC.